The sequence of this T cell receptor beta chain was determined in a study of CD8 T cells in ankylosing spondylitis. The germline CDR1 and CDR2 sequences are KGHDR and SFDVKD. V was clipped by 4 bases and J by 0 bases; unmatched bases: 10. The CDR3 has 19 residues. TCRdb re-called the 5' RACE reads with MiXCR, one entry per CDR3 protein. The table lists 250,000 to 350,000 distinct CDR3 sequences, over 15% of them singletons. This clonotype has only a few counts. The chain combines TRBV24-1 with TRBJ2-1; 11 bases are shared with TRBD2. The sequence derives from a male donor with ankylosing spondylitis or in good health (not recorded which). Input material: blood, either unsorted or a sorted T cell fraction (not recorded which). Here the CDR3 DNA reads TGTGCCACCAGTGACCCCACTAGCGGGAGACGGAGCTCCTACAATGAGCAGTTCTTC. Translation: CATSDPTSGRRSSYNEQFF.